This T cell receptor (beta chain) was sequenced during a study of blood T cell repertoires in COVID-19. Study overall: The United States, Italy and Spain were the sources of the acute and convalescent COVID-19 samples. PBMCs, B-cell-depleted T cells, or T cells provided the cDNA or gDNA that made up the material.

Per the study methods: Amplification of reference gene primers provided the estimated nucleated cell counts. Only in-frame clones appear in the TCRdb table, and some are missing; sequencing was by immunoSEQ multiplex PCR. V and J calls and clone size are copied from that table; D and trimming were computed from the DNA. The table records under 250,000 clones, around four fifths of them present only once. The sequence came from a man aged 35 to 55 with active or convalescent COVID-19. What was sequenced was peripheral blood.

The CDR3 spells CASSFVVSGGHETQYF. The CDR3 DNA sequence: TGTGCCAGCAGCTTTGTTGTTTCAGGGGGCCACGAGACCCAGTACTTC. This chain connects TRBV11-3 to TRBJ2-5; 8 bases map to TRBD1. Germline CDR1 SGHNT, CDR2 YENEEA. The V segment lost 3 bases and the J segment 5 bases; nucleotides outside the gene matches: 11. This CDR3 contains 16 residues.